The 8 T cell receptor beta chains in this list originate from one sample, sequenced in a study of identical twins. TCRdb ran MiXCR on the 5' RACE reads and lists one entry per CDR3 protein. This repertoire shows hundreds of thousands of distinct CDR3 sequences, 6% to 6.5% found once; its top ten account for around 1.7%. The sequenced material came from naive T cells sorted from blood. These receptors were obtained from a man aged 18 to 35 in good health.

This chain joins TRBV5-1 and TRBJ2-2; D is unresolved. Trimming removed 4 bases at V and 2 bases at J, with 15 bases between. Germline CDR1 and CDR2: SGHRS and YFSETQ. This CDR3 is 16 amino acids long. CDR3 DNA sequence: TGCGCCAGCAGCGCCCCCGAACTATCCAACACCGGGGAGCTGTTTTTT. Protein: CASSAPELSNTGELFF.

This clonotype was counted ten times or more. The chain joins TRBV12-3 or TRBV12-4 to TRBJ1-5; maybe TRBD1 (5 bases). V was trimmed by 0 bases and J by 6 bases, leaving 9 bases between them. The CDR3 length is 14 residues. The CDR3 loop is CASSLAAGSQPQHF. In DNA, the CDR3 is TGTGCCAGCAGTTTAGCGGCAGGGTCTCAGCCCCAGCATTTT.

This clonotype was counted once. The rearrangement links TRBV7-9 to TRBJ2-7; maybe TRBD2 (6 bases). The CDR3 covers 14 residues. The germline gives CDR1 SEHNR, CDR2 FQNEAQ (reference sequence). Trimming took off 5 bases at V and 5 bases at J, with 16 bases between the two ends. CDR3 protein: CASSEEGRSHEQYF. The CDR3 DNA reads TGTGCCAGCAGCGAGGAGGGTAGAAGCCACGAGCAGTACTTC. The full variable domain, with the rest looked up from reference TRBV7-9 and TRBJ2-7, is DTGVSQNPRHKITKRGQNVTFRCDPISEHNRLYWYRQTLGQGPEFLTYFQNEAQLEKSRLLSDRFSAERPKGSFSTLEIQRTEQGDSAMYLCASSEEGRSHEQYFGPGTRLTVT.

This clonotype was recorded at least ten times. The rearrangement joins TRBV20-1 to TRBJ2-2, with 7 bases fitting TRBD1. The germline V gene has CDR1 DFQATT and CDR2 SNEGSKA (reference sequence). The junction had 1 base not matched to a gene; V was cut back by 2 bases and J by 1 base. This CDR3 region has 14 residues. CDR3 loop: CSARRQGNTGELFF. The CDR3 region has the DNA TGCAGTGCTAGAAGACAGGGGAACACCGGGGAGCTGTTTTTT.

This clonotype appeared a few times. The chain is built from TRBV30 and TRBJ2-5, with TRBD1 matching 9 bases. The V gene's germline CDR1 is GTSNPN and CDR2 SVGIG (reference sequence). The CDR3 spans 13 residues. After removal of 4 bases from V and 7 bases from J, the junction contained 7 bases not matched to a gene. The CDR3 nucleotides read TGTGCCTGGAAGTTGACAGGGGGTTGGACCCAGTACTTC. It encodes CAWKLTGGWTQYF. The complete variable domain, with remaining parts taken from reference TRBV30 and TRBJ2-5, reads SQTIHQWPATLVQPVGSPLSLECTVEGTSNPNLYWYRQAAGRGLQLLFYSVGIGQISSEVPQNLSASRPQDRQFILSSKKLLLSDSGFYLCAWKLTGGWTQYFGPGTRLLVL.

This chain links TRBV28 with TRBJ2-1, with 9 bases that match TRBD1. Germline-derived CDR1 and CDR2 are MDHEN and SYDVKM. The CDR3 loop spans 15 amino acids. The J segment lost 7 bases and the V segment lost 4 bases, leaving 8 bases of the junction unmatched. The CDR3 loop is CASSYGTGQMNEQFF. For the CDR3, the DNA is TGTGCCAGCAGTTATGGGACAGGGCAAATGAATGAGCAGTTCTTC.

This clonotype was picked up many times. V and J are TRBV12-3 or TRBV12-4 and TRBJ2-7, with D perhaps matching TRBD1 or TRBD2 (5 bases each). The germline V and J ends were trimmed by 6 bases and 0 bases, with 9 bases remaining between them. CDR3 length: 13 amino acids. The CDR3 region has the DNA TGTGCCAGCAGACCCGGGACCTCCTACGAGCAGTACTTC. It translates to CASRPGTSYEQYF.

This clonotype was counted many times. The chain recombines TRBV6-5 with TRBJ2-1, with no clear D. Germline-derived CDR1 and CDR2 are MNHEY and SVGAGI. V lost 6 bases and J lost 0, with 18 bases in between. CDR3 size: 17 residues. CDR3 DNA sequence: TGTGCCAGCAGCCACTCTTTTAAGAGCACCTCCTACAATGAGCAGTTCTTC. Translation gives CASSHSFKSTSYNEQFF.